The rows below give T cell receptor beta chains drawn from one sample of a study of blood T cell repertoires in COVID-19. Data came from immunoSEQ multiplex PCR; TCRdb stores just in-frame clones and leaves some out. The sample holds more than 150,000 clones; about four fifths are singletons and the top ten take about 11%. The sequencing sample was made of PBMCs or T cells enriched from blood (not recorded which). Receptor source: a man aged 40-55 years who had recovered from COVID-19. The CDR3 runs from the conserved cysteine through the conserved F or W. Fields, in order: D gene, clone size, V gene, J gene, CDR3 protein, CDR3 DNA. The D gene is left open where the match is weak. Expanded clones get a size class; other rows say once, few or many, or leave the size out.

d_gene: NA
abundance: NA
v_gene: TRBV6-2/TRBV6-3
j_gene: TRBJ2-7
CDR3aa: CASSTAGVYHGQYF
CDR3nt: TGTGCCAGCAGTACCGCGGGTGTCTACCACGGGCAGTACTTC

d_gene: TRBD2
abundance: once
v_gene: TRBV11-2
j_gene: TRBJ2-3
CDR3aa: CASSLVALAGGGDTQYF
CDR3nt: TGTGCCAGCAGCTTAGTTGCCCTAGCGGGAGGTGGAGATACGCAGTATTTT

d_gene: TRBD2
abundance: NA
v_gene: TRBV10-3
j_gene: TRBJ2-1
CDR3aa: CAISANGLAGGPYNEQFF
CDR3nt: TGTGCCATCAGTGCCAATGGACTAGCGGGAGGGCCATACAATGAGCAGTTCTTC

d_gene: TRBD1
abundance: NA
v_gene: TRBV2
j_gene: TRBJ2-7
CDR3aa: CASSRTGQEFEQYF
CDR3nt: TGTGCCAGCAGTCGAACGGGACAGGAGTTCGAGCAGTACTTC

d_gene: NA
abundance: few
v_gene: TRBV6-2/TRBV6-3
j_gene: TRBJ2-1
CDR3aa: CASSTSPGFNEQFF
CDR3nt: TGTGCCAGCAGTACCTCTCCAGGGTTCAATGAGCAGTTCTTC

d_gene: NA
abundance: NA
v_gene: TRBV5-1
j_gene: TRBJ2-3
CDR3aa: CASSLALVTSTDTQYF
CDR3nt: TGCGCCAGCAGCTTGGCCTTGGTCACTAGCACAGATACGCAGTATTTT

d_gene: TRBD2
abundance: NA
v_gene: TRBV7-2
j_gene: TRBJ2-3
CDR3aa: CASSRTSGYEDTQYF
CDR3nt: TGTGCCAGCAGCAGGACTAGCGGGTACGAAGATACGCAGTATTTT

d_gene: TRBD2
abundance: NA
v_gene: TRBV15
j_gene: TRBJ2-1
CDR3aa: CATSRDRTSGSGNEQFF
CDR3nt: TGTGCCACCAGCAGAGATCGGACTAGCGGGAGCGGTAATGAGCAGTTCTTC

d_gene: NA
abundance: NA
v_gene: TRBV29-1
j_gene: TRBJ2-1
CDR3aa: CSARGGGNEQFF
CDR3nt: TGCAGCGCCCGAGGGGGGGGCAATGAGCAGTTCTTC

d_gene: NA
abundance: few
v_gene: TRBV28
j_gene: TRBJ1-4
CDR3aa: CASSFTSVGEKLFF
CDR3nt: TGTGCCAGCAGTTTCACAAGCGTTGGGGAAAAACTGTTTTTT